What follows describes a single T cell receptor beta chain. The trim removed 3 bases at V and 0 bases at J, leaving 1 base unmatched. CDR1 is LNHDA and CDR2 is SQIVND in the germline V gene (reference sequence). This CDR3 is 15 amino acids long. Some clones are missing from TCRdb's copy, which holds only in-frame ones; the method was immunoSEQ multiplex PCR. The table records hundreds of thousands of clones, over 75% of them present only once. This sample is drawn from a study of blood T cell repertoires in COVID-19. Overall study: PBMCs, B-cell-depleted T cells, or T cells provided the cDNA or gDNA that made up the material.

Sequenced input: peripheral blood. The sequence was collected from a human donor in a cohort sampled during active COVID-19. The chain carries TRBV19 and TRBJ2-3, with 9 positions matching TRBD2. CDR3 loop: CASSITSGSTDTQYF. The CDR3 DNA reads as TGTGCCAGTAGTATTACTAGCGGGAGCACAGATACGCAGTATTTT.